A selection of T cell receptor beta chains follows, all from one sample in a study of T-cell memory formation after mild COVID-19. MiXCR, applied by TCRdb to the 5' RACE reads, yields one record per CDR3 protein. The sample lists 13,000 or so distinct CDR3 sequences, 12% occurring once. Material: PBMCs or a T cell subset sorted from them (not recorded which). The receptor source for this set is an adult woman who had mild COVID-19 (a few samples of this study predate the infection). Cell type and time point are not known. Both conserved end residues are part of each CDR3. The order of the fields is CDR3 length, clone size, D gene, J gene, V gene, CDR3 protein, CDR3 DNA. The D gene is left open where the match is weak. The size field is filled for only some rows; it gives once, few, many or a size class.

17 | many | TRBD2 | TRBJ2-1 | TRBV11-3 | CASSPHSGSNAYNEQFF | TGTGCCAGCAGCCCCCATAGCGGGAGTAACGCCTACAATGAGCAGTTCTTC
18 | many | NA | TRBJ2-1 | TRBV14 | CASSRIGRGARTYNEQFF | TGTGCCAGCAGCCGAATAGGTAGGGGGGCCCGAACCTACAATGAGCAGTTCTTC
13 | NA | NA | TRBJ2-4 | TRBV7-2 | CASSLLDQNIQYF | TGTGCCAGCAGCTTACTGGACCAAAACATTCAGTACTTC
13 | many | NA | TRBJ1-2 | TRBV19 | CASSQGWNYGYTF | TGTGCCAGTAGCCAGGGTTGGAACTATGGCTACACCTTC
14 | many | NA | TRBJ2-7 | TRBV20-1 | CSAAKDPIRYEQYF | TGCAGTGCAGCTAAAGACCCGATTAGGTACGAGCAGTACTTC
14 | many | NA | TRBJ2-1 | TRBV7-8 | CASSFTGTYNEQFF | TGTGCCAGCAGCTTCACGGGAACCTACAATGAGCAGTTCTTC
14 | many | TRBD2 | TRBJ2-2 | TRBV6-5 | CASSLAGVAGELFF | TGTGCCAGCAGTCTAGCGGGTGTCGCCGGGGAGCTGTTTTTT
16 | many | TRBD2 | TRBJ2-7 | TRBV5-1 | CASSPTSGGSLYEQYF | TGCGCCAGCAGCCCAACTAGCGGGGGGTCCCTCTACGAGCAGTACTTC
12 | many | NA | TRBJ2-3 | TRBV7-9 | CASSELGDTQYF | TGTGCCAGCAGCGAATTAGGGGATACGCAGTATTTT
15 | many | TRBD2 | TRBJ2-1 | TRBV3-1 | CASTPGLAGDNEQFF | TGTGCCAGCACCCCGGGACTAGCGGGGGACAATGAGCAGTTCTTC
14 | many | NA | TRBJ2-5 | TRBV2 | CASSVTGTRETQYF | TGTGCCAGCAGCGTTACTGGGACCCGGGAGACCCAGTACTTC
15 | many | NA | TRBJ1-5 | TRBV19 | CASSILTGSNQPQHF | TGTGCCAGTAGTATCTTGACAGGTAGCAATCAGCCCCAGCATTTT
15 | many | NA | TRBJ1-5 | TRBV6-5 | CASSSDRGANQPQHF | TGTGCCAGCAGCTCCGACCGGGGGGCCAATCAGCCCCAGCATTTT
15 | many | TRBD1 | TRBJ2-1 | TRBV6-4 | CASSYGQVPYHEQFF | TGTGCCAGCAGTTATGGACAGGTTCCCTACCATGAGCAGTTCTTC
15 | many | NA | TRBJ2-6 | TRBV11-3 | CASSLVNSGANVLTF | TGTGCCAGCAGCTTAGTTAACTCTGGGGCCAACGTCCTGACTTTC
11 | many | NA | TRBJ2-2 | TRBV24-1 | CATGRTGELFF | TGTGCCACCGGGAGAACCGGGGAGCTGTTTTTT